This TCR beta chain comes out of a study of blood T cell repertoires in COVID-19. Study overall: Spain, Italy and the United States supplied samples that represented acute and convalescent COVID-19.

Self-reported history from a screening survey and questionnaire set each donor's cohort. Repertoires were generated with immunoSEQ multiplex PCR, while TCRdb's copy carries only in-frame clones and drops some. Seen here are hundreds of thousands of clones, around 91% observed once, and the top ten hold roughly 1.1%. The CDR3 contains 16 residues. The ends were cut back, 2 bases at V and 5 bases at J, with 18 bases in the middle. The germline CDR1 and CDR2 sequences are MGHRA and YSYEKL. The J gene is TRBJ1-2, the V gene TRBV4-1, with D perhaps matching TRBD1 (5 bases). Sequences were obtained from PBMCs or T cells enriched from blood (not recorded which). This clonotype was obtained from a man aged 25-40 years who had recovered from COVID-19. In DNA, the CDR3 is TGCGCCAGCAGCCAACCCGCGCGGCAGGGTTGGTATGGCTACACCTTC. Protein sequence: CASSQPARQGWYGYTF.